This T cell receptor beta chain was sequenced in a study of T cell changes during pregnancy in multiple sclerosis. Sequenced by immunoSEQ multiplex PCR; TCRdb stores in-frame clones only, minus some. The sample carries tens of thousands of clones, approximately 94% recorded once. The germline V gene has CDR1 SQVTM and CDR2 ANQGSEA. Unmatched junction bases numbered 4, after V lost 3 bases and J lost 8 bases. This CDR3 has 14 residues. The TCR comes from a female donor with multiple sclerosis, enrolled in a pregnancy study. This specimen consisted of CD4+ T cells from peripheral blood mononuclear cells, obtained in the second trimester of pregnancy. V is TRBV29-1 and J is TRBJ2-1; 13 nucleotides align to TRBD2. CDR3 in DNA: TGCAGCGTTGATTGGACTAGCGGGAGTTATGAGCAGTTCTTC. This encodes CSVDWTSGSYEQFF.